This TCR beta chain was recorded in a study of blood T cell repertoires in COVID-19. Overall study context: The study drew acute and convalescent COVID-19 samples from the United States, Italy and Spain. From T cells, B-cell-depleted T cells, or PBMCs came the material, which was cDNA or gDNA.

In the authors' methods: Cell counts per sample came from amplifying reference gene primers. The data were produced by immunoSEQ multiplex PCR, yet TCRdb's version contains in-frame clones alone and is incomplete. Clone size and V and J calls were adopted from that table, with D and trimming inferred from the DNA. The table lists 280,000 or so clones, approximately 90% of them singletons. The TCR was taken from a woman aged 55-75 years with acute or convalescent COVID-19. Material: peripheral blood.

CDR3: CASSLQGSGSYEQYF. CDR3 DNA sequence: TGTGCCAGCAGTTTACAGGGGTCTGGCTCCTACGAGCAGTACTTC. The chain employs TRBV6-5 and TRBJ2-7, with 7 nucleotides matching TRBD1. The V gene's germline CDR1 is MNHEY and CDR2 SVGAGI. J was trimmed by 0 bases and V by 4 bases; bases with no gene match: 6. CDR3 size: 15 residues.